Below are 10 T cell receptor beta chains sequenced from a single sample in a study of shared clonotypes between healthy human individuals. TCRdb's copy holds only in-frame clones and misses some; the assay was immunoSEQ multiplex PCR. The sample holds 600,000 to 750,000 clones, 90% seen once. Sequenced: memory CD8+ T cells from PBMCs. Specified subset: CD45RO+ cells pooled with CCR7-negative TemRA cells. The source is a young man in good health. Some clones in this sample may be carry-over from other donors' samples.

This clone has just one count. The CDR3 DNA is TGTGCTAGTGGGCGGGCACTACCCACCTCCTACGAGCAGTACTTC. As protein: CASGRALPTSYEQYF. This rearrangement joins TRBV12-5 to TRBJ2-7; tentative D call: TRBD2 (5 bases). Germline values: CDR1 LGHNT, CDR2 FRNRAP. The CDR3 has 15 residues. V lost 6 bases, J lost 0 bases, and 15 bases lay in between.

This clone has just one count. CDR3 in amino acids: CASSRPRTAGELFF. The CDR3 DNA follows: TGTGCCAGCAGCCGCCCCAGGACAGCCGGGGAGCTGTTTTTT. This chain connects TRBV7-9 to TRBJ2-2; tentatively, D is TRBD1 (6 bases). V was clipped by 5 bases and J by 6 bases, with 13 bases between them. The length of the CDR3 is 14 residues. CDR1 and CDR2 from the germline V gene are SEHNR and FQNEAQ (reference sequence). Full variable domain (remainder filled in from reference TRBV7-9 and TRBJ2-2): DTGVSQNPRHKITKRGQNVTFRCDPISEHNRLYWYRQTLGQGPEFLTYFQNEAQLEKSRLLSDRFSAERPKGSFSTLEIQRTEQGDSAMYLCASSRPRTAGELFFGEGSRLTVL.

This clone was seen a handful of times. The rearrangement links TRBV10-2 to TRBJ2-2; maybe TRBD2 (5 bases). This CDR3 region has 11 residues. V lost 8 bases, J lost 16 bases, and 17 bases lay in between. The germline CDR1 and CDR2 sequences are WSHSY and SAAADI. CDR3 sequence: CASFGGGLEFF. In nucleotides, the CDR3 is TGCGCCAGCTTTGGAGGCGGGTTGGAGTTTTTT.

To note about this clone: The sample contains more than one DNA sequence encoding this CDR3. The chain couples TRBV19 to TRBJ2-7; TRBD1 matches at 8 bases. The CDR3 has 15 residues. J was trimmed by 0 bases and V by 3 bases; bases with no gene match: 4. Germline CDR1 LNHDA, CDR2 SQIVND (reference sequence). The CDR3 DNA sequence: TGTGCCAGTAGTATCTCAGGGGGCAGCTCCTACGAGCAGTACTTC. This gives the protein CASSISGGSSYEQYF.

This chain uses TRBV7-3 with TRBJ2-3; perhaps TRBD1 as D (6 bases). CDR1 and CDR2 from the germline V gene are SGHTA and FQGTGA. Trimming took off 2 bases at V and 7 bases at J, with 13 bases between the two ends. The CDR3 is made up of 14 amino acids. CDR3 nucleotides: TGTGCCAGCAGCTTACTGGGGGCGCGGAATACGCAGTATTTT. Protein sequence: CASSLLGARNTQYF.

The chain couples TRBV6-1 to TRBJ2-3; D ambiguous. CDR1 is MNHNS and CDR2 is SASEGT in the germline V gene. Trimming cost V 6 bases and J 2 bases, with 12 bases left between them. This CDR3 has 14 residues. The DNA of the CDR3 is TGTGCCAGCAGCGAGCTGGGGTTCACAGATACGCAGTATTTT. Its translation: CASSELGFTDTQYF.

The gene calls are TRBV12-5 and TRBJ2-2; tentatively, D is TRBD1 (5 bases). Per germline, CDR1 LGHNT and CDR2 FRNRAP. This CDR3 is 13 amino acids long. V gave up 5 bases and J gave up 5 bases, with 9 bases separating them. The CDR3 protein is CASGKDRTGELFF. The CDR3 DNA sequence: TGTGCTAGTGGTAAAGACAGAACCGGGGAGCTGTTTTTT.

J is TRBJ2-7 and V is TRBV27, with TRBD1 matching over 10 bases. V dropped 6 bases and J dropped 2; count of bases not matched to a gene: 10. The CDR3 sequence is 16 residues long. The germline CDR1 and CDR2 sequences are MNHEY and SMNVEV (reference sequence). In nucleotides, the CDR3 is TGTGCCAGCAGCTCACTTTTCGGGACAGGGGCCTACGAGCAGTACTTC. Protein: CASSSLFGTGAYEQYF.

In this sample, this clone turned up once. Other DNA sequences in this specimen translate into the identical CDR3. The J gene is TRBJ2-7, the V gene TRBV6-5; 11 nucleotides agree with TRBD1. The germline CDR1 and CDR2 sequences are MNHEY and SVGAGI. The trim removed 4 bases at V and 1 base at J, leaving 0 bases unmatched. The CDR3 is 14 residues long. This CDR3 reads CASSWDRGSYEQYF. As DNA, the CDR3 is TGTGCCAGCAGTTGGGACAGGGGGTCCTACGAGCAGTACTTC.

This CDR3 is CASSFSFGTEAFF. In nucleotides, the CDR3 is TGTGCCAGCAGTTTTAGTTTTGGTACTGAAGCTTTCTTT. This chain connects TRBV27 to TRBJ1-1; D remains ambiguous. Trimming left V 3 bases short and J 5 bases short, with 10 bases between. Germline values: CDR1 MNHEY, CDR2 SMNVEV (reference sequence). This CDR3 has 13 amino acids.